The 15 T cell receptor beta chains presented below share a single source sample, sequenced in a study of cytomegalovirus exposure and HLA in healthy donors. The study ran its PCR with 60 Vbeta and 13 Jbeta primers. Assay used: immunoSEQ multiplex PCR; TCRdb lists only in-frame clones, some missing. This sample yields roughly 83,000 clones, of which 65% to 80% are seen a single time; 3.5% to 5% belongs to the top ten. Sequenced material: PBMCs. These receptors all come from a man aged 60 to 69 in good health and CMV-seronegative.

CDR3 sequence (DNA): TGTGCCAGCAGCCGACGGAGCGACGAGCAGTACTTC. Protein: CASSRRSDEQYF. The chain employs TRBV5-8 and TRBJ2-5; no firm D call. The assigned J gene may be wrong: the sequence end matches TRBJ2-7 better. CDR3 length equals 12 residues. In germline, CDR1 is SGHTS, CDR2 YDEGEE.

The V gene is TRBV4-2, the J gene TRBJ2-3, with TRBD2 matching 7 bases. The CDR3 totals 16 residues. CDR1 is LGHNA, CDR2 YNFKEQ, per germline. V lost 0 bases, J lost 2 bases, and 5 bases stayed unmatched. The CDR3: CASSQERAGITDTQYF. Written as DNA, the CDR3 is TGTGCCAGCAGCCAAGAAAGAGCGGGGATCACAGATACGCAGTATTTT.

The chain uses TRBV19 and TRBJ2-7, with a weak D call TRBD2 (5 bases). CDR3 size: 13 residues. V shed 6 bases and J shed 1 base, with 10 bases lying between them. Per the germline V gene, CDR1 is LNHDA and CDR2 is SQIVND (reference sequence). Written as DNA, the CDR3 is TGTGCCAGTAGCTGGGGAGTATCCTACGAGCAGTACTTC. It specifies CASSWGVSYEQYF.

The chain carries TRBV18 and TRBJ1-2, with 7 bases matching TRBD1. The trim removed 5 bases at V and 4 bases at J, leaving 4 bases unmatched. Germline V gene sequence: CDR1 KGHSH, CDR2 LQKENI. There are 13 residues in the CDR3. In DNA form, the CDR3 reads TGTGCCAGCTCAACAGGGGACGGCTATGGCTACACCTTC. Its translation is CASSTGDGYGYTF.

The V gene is TRBV5-5, the J gene TRBJ2-7; D remains unclear. Germline CDR1 reads SGHKS; CDR2 reads YYEKEE (reference sequence). The CDR3 covers 16 residues. Trimming removed 2 bases at V and 7 bases at J, with 22 bases between. The CDR3 DNA is TGTGCCAGCAGCTTTCGCCGCCAGGCCCTTTCCGTGGAGCAGTACTTC. Amino acid sequence: CASSFRRQALSVEQYF.

The CDR3 protein is CAGGVRTDTQYF. CDR3 nucleotide sequence: TGTGCCGGGGGGGTGCGCACAGATACGCAGTATTTT. The chain combines TRBV6-6 with TRBJ2-3; 7 bases align to TRBD2. Germline CDR1 reads MNHNY; CDR2 reads SVGAGI (reference sequence). The CDR3 length is 12 residues. The V and J ends lost 11 bases and 1 base, in that order; junction bases with no gene match: 3.

The chain has TRBV7-2 and TRBJ2-2; D may be TRBD2 (5 bases). The CDR3 spans 16 residues. Trimming took off 0 bases at V and 5 bases at J, with 13 bases between the two ends. Germline V CDR1 and CDR2: SGHTA, FQGNSA. The CDR3 sequence is CASSLAPGMMTGELFF. CDR3 DNA: TGTGCCAGCAGCTTAGCCCCGGGAATGATGACCGGGGAGCTGTTTTTT.

This clone showed up just once. This chain uses TRBV4-1 with TRBJ2-3, with 9 bases lining up with TRBD2. Germline V gene sequence: CDR1 MGHRA, CDR2 YSYEKL. The CDR3 consists of 21 residues. V lost 2 bases and J lost 5; bases outside the gene matches: 23. CDR3: CASSQTSGEGVGGGVRDTQYF. DNA of the CDR3: TGCGCCAGCAGCCAAACTTCCGGTGAAGGCGTCGGCGGGGGGGTTCGAGATACGCAGTATTTT.

The chain has TRBV10-3 and TRBJ1-2; possible D gene TRBD1, 6 bases. The CDR3 has 14 amino acids. Germline-derived CDR1 and CDR2 are ENHRY and SYGVKD. V was pared by 8 bases and J by 4 bases, with 17 bases between. CDR3 DNA sequence: TGTGCCATCGGAGAGCCGGGACAAATCTATGGCTACACCTTC. It encodes CAIGEPGQIYGYTF.

The genes are TRBV7-9 and TRBJ2-7; 8 positions agree with TRBD2. This CDR3 comprises 14 residues. J gave up 6 bases and V 4 bases, and 8 bases lay outside the gene matches. Germline V gene lookup returns CDR1 SEHNR and CDR2 FQNEAQ (reference sequence). The CDR3 DNA reads TGTGCCAGCAGCTCACGGGGGGGGCGATCCGAGCAGTACTTC. Its protein product is CASSSRGGRSEQYF.

The chain has TRBV4-1 and TRBJ1-6, with D possibly being TRBD1 (5 bases). Looked up from germline, CDR1 is MGHRA and CDR2 is YSYEKL. The CDR3 is made up of 19 amino acids. V shed 0 bases and J shed 9 bases, with 24 bases lying between them. For the CDR3, the DNA is TGCGCCAGCAGCCAAGAGATGACGGGGCGGGGCTTGATCGGTTCACCCCTCCACTTT. Protein: CASSQEMTGRGLIGSPLHF.

The rearrangement uses TRBV5-4 and TRBJ1-1; no clear D gene. The CDR3 has 14 residues. Germline values: CDR1 SGHNT, CDR2 YYREEE (reference sequence). V lost 6 bases, J lost 4 bases, and 16 bases lay in between. CDR3 amino acids: CASNYVGDGTEAFF. CDR3 sequence (DNA): TGTGCCAGCAATTATGTCGGGGATGGCACTGAAGCTTTCTTT.

This clone was detected only a few times. The gene calls are TRBV7-3 and TRBJ2-1, with D possibly matching TRBD2 (6 bases). This CDR3 has 19 amino acids. The V gene's germline CDR1 is SGHTA and CDR2 FQGTGA. The germline V and J ends were trimmed by 5 bases and 1 base, with 24 bases remaining between them. For the CDR3, the DNA is TGTGCCAGCAGCCCCGGGGCCGGGGGACGAAGTTTTTCCTACAATGAGCAGTTCTTC. Protein sequence: CASSPGAGGRSFSYNEQFF.

The chain couples TRBV10-3 to TRBJ1-3; TRBD1 aligns across 7 bases. The ends lost 5 bases at V and 3 bases at J; junction bases unmatched: 19. The CDR3 has 19 amino acids. In germline, CDR1 is ENHRY, CDR2 SYGVKD. The chain's CDR3 is CAISWSEGTENLGGNTIYF. The CDR3 nucleotides read TGTGCCATCAGTTGGTCGGAAGGGACAGAAAATCTCGGTGGAAACACCATATATTTT.

This sequence joins TRBV30 and TRBJ1-1; D not resolved. The germline V gene has CDR1 GTSNPN and CDR2 SVGIG (reference sequence). CDR3 size: 13 residues. Trimming removed 3 bases from V and 6 bases from J, with 14 bases in between. CDR3 coding DNA: TGTGCCTGGAGGGGCTGGGCGCATCCTGAAGCTTTCTTT. Protein sequence: CAWRGWAHPEAFF.